The source of this T cell receptor beta chain is a study of blood T cells in healthy people across ages. This CDR3 is 15 amino acids long. Per the germline V gene, CDR1 is SGHTS and CDR2 is YDEGEE. Trimming took 0 bases from V and 8 from J, leaving 17 bases between them. Comments on this clonotype: The antigen remains undetermined.

Study-wide findings and caveats: Those diversity estimates obtained from one million T cells were thought to be underestimates. The study found TCR beta diversity correlated strongly with naive T cell percentage. Bulk PBMC profiling left naive and antigen-experienced comparisons inconclusive. The study found more naive CD4+ cells and higher diversity in long-lived than aged donors.

The authors ran a second PCR of roughly 6 to 12 cycles using a sample-barcoded 5' primer and a J-beta primer mix. Each CDR3 protein is one row after TCRdb ran MiXCR on the 5' RACE reads. There are about 1.6 million distinct CDR3 sequences in the sample; 30% to 40% occur only once, and 11% lies in the top ten. What was sequenced was blood. The clonotype comes from a woman in her twenties or thirties in good health. V gene TRBV5-8 combines with J gene TRBJ1-2, with unresolved D. CDR3 in DNA: TGTGCCAGCAGCTTGGGCTCAGGCCTCTATGGGGGCTACACCTTC. It encodes CASSLGSGLYGGYTF.